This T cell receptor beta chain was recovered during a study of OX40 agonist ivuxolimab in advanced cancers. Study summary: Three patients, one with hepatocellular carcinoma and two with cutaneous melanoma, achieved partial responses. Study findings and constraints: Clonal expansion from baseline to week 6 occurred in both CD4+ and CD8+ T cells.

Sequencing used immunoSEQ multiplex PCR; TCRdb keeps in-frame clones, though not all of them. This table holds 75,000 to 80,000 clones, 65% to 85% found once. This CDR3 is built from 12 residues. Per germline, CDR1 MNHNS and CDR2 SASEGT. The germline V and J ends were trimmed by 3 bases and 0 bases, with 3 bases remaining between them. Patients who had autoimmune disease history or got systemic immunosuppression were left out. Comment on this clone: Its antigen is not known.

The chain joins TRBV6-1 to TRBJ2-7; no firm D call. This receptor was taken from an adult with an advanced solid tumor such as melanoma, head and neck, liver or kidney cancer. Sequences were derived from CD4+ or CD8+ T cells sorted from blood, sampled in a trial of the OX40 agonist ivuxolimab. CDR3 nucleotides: TGTGCCAGCAGTGACAGCTCCTACGAGCAGTACTTC. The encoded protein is CASSDSSYEQYF.